The 7 T cell receptor beta chains below were found in one sample sequenced in a study of OX40 agonist ivuxolimab in advanced cancers. Assay used: immunoSEQ multiplex PCR; TCRdb lists only in-frame clones, some missing. This table has tens of thousands of clones, roughly 87% appearing once. Sequencing was performed on CD4+ or CD8+ T cells sorted from blood, taken in a trial of the OX40 agonist ivuxolimab. Receptors were obtained from an adult with an advanced solid tumor such as melanoma, head and neck, liver or kidney cancer.

The chain recombines TRBV4-2 with TRBJ2-1; 12 bases are shared with TRBD2. CDR1 is LGHNA, CDR2 YNFKEQ, per germline. The CDR3 spans 14 residues. Trimming cost V 4 bases and J 12 bases; bases outside gene matches: 7. The CDR3 here is CASSLPSGRARQFF. As DNA, the CDR3 is TGTGCCAGCAGCCTACCTAGCGGGAGGGCAAGGCAGTTCTTC.

This chain connects TRBV5-4 to TRBJ1-3, with unresolved D. V lost 4 bases, J lost 0 bases, and 14 bases lay in between. Germline CDR1 and CDR2: SGHNT and YYREEE (reference sequence). This CDR3 spans 16 amino acids. CDR3 bases: TGTGCCAGCAGCATATCTGACTCTAGCTCTGGAAACACCATATATTTT. It encodes CASSISDSSSGNTIYF.

This clone was picked up a small number of times. The V and J genes are TRBV30 and TRBJ1-4; D is possibly TRBD1 (5 bases). Looked up from germline, CDR1 is GTSNPN and CDR2 is SVGIG (reference sequence). This CDR3 is 12 amino acids long. V dropped 6 bases and J dropped 3 bases, with 8 bases sitting between them. CDR3 nucleotides: TGTGCCTGCGACAGACCTAATGAAAAACTGTTTTTT. Translated, it gives CACDRPNEKLFF.

V gene TRBV7-3 combines with J gene TRBJ1-2; D unclear. Germline V lookup: CDR1 SGHTA, CDR2 FQGTGA. Trimming removed 2 bases at V and 6 bases at J, with 10 bases between. The CDR3 contains 13 residues. The CDR3 region has the DNA TGTGCCAGCAGCTTAGGATCTGATGATGGCTACACCTTC. Translated, it gives CASSLGSDDGYTF.

The chain couples TRBV5-4 to TRBJ2-3, with D hard to call. Germline assignment: CDR1 SGHNT and CDR2 YYREEE (reference sequence). V lost 5 bases and J lost 0, with 22 bases in between. This CDR3 spans 18 amino acids. This chain's CDR3 is CASRETGPAVTSTDTQYF. For the CDR3, the DNA is TGTGCCAGCAGGGAAACCGGGCCAGCTGTAACTAGCACAGATACGCAGTATTTT.

The chain joins TRBV7-6 to TRBJ2-1; perhaps D is TRBD1 or TRBD2 (6 bases each). CDR1 and CDR2 from the germline V gene are SGHVS and FNYEAQ. The CDR3 contains 16 residues. V was shortened by 0 bases and J by 5 bases, with 14 bases between the two germline ends. CDR3 protein: CASSLAPGAGHNEQFF. The CDR3 coding sequence is TGTGCCAGCAGCTTAGCACCGGGGGCAGGCCACAATGAGCAGTTCTTC. Full variable domain (remainder filled in from reference TRBV7-6 and TRBJ2-1): GAGVSQSPRYKVTKRGQDVALRCDPISGHVSLYWYRQALGQGPEFLTYFNYEAQQDKSGLPNDRFSAERPEGSISTLTIQRTEQRDSAMYRCASSLAPGAGHNEQFFGPGTRLTVL.

The genes are TRBV7-2 and TRBJ1-2; no clear D. V dropped 5 bases and J dropped 4 bases, with 20 bases sitting between them. The CDR3 runs to 16 residues. Germline V gives CDR1 SGHTA, CDR2 FQGNSA. The CDR3 nucleotides are TGTGCCAGCAGCCTTTCATCGGACCTAAGCGTCTATGGCTACACCTTC. Translating gives CASSLSSDLSVYGYTF. The variable domain in full, completed from reference TRBV7-2 and TRBJ1-2, reads GAGVSQSPSNKVTEKGKDVELRCDPISGHTALYWYRQSLGQGLEFLIYFQGNSAPDKSGLPSDRFSAERTGGSVSTLTIQRTQQEDSAVYLCASSLSSDLSVYGYTFGSGTRLTVV.